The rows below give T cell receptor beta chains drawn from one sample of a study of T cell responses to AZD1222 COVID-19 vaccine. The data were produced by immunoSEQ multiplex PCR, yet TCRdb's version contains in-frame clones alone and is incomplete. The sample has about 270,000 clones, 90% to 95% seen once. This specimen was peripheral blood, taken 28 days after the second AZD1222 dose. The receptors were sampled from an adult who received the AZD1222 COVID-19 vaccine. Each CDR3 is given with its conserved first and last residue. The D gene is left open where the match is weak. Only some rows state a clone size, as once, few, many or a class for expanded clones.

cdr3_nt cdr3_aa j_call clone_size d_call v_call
TGCGCCAGCAGCTTGAGTACTAGCAATACGCAGTATTTT CASSLSTSNTQYF TRBJ2-3 - - TRBV5-1
TGTGCCAGCAGTTACTCTCCCGCGAGCGGCGGCGAGCAGTACTTC CASSYSPASGGEQYF TRBJ2-7 once - TRBV6-5
TGTGCCAGCAGCCCGCGGCAGGGGGCGACTGGCTACACCTTC CASSPRQGATGYTF TRBJ1-2 - TRBD1 TRBV9
TGTGCCAGCAGTAGGACGGACTGGAACACTGAAGCTTTCTTT CASSRTDWNTEAFF TRBJ1-1 - - TRBV2
TGTGCCAGCAGCTTGGGACAGAACACTGAAGCTTTCTTT CASSLGQNTEAFF TRBJ1-1 - - TRBV7-3
TGTGCCAGCAGACCCGAGGTGGGCCGGGACATTCAGTACTTC CASRPEVGRDIQYF TRBJ2-4 - - TRBV6-5
TGTGCCAGCAGCTCCCGGCGGGGGGGCGAGCAGTACTTC CASSSRRGGEQYF TRBJ2-7 - TRBD2 TRBV7-2
TGTGCCAGCAGTTTGCCACTACCCTACGAGCAGTACTTC CASSLPLPYEQYF TRBJ2-7 - - TRBV28
TGTGCCAGCAGTTCCTATGGCTACACCTTC CASSSYGYTF TRBJ1-2 - - TRBV28
TGCGCCAGCAGCCAAGGCGCCGGGACAGGGGGTTATCAGCCCCAGCATTTT CASSQGAGTGGYQPQHF TRBJ1-5 - TRBD1 TRBV4-1
TGTGCCAGCAGCAGTGGAGGCGGGGGGTGGTCGAACACTGAAGCTTTCTTT CASSSGGGGWSNTEAFF TRBJ1-1 - - TRBV5-8